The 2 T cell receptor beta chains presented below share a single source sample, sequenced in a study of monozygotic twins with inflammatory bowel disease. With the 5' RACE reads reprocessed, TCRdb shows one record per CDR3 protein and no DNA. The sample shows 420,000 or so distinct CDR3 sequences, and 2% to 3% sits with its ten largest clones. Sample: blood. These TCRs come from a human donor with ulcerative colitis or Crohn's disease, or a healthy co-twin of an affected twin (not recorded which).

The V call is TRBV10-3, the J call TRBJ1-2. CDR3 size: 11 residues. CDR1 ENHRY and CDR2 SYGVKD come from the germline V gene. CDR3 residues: CAISDVGGYTF.

The CDR3 protein is CSAREPRLNTEAFF. The J gene is TRBJ1-1, the V gene TRBV20-1. The CDR3 sequence is 14 residues long. Germline V gene data show CDR1 as DFQATT and CDR2 as SNEGSKA (reference sequence).